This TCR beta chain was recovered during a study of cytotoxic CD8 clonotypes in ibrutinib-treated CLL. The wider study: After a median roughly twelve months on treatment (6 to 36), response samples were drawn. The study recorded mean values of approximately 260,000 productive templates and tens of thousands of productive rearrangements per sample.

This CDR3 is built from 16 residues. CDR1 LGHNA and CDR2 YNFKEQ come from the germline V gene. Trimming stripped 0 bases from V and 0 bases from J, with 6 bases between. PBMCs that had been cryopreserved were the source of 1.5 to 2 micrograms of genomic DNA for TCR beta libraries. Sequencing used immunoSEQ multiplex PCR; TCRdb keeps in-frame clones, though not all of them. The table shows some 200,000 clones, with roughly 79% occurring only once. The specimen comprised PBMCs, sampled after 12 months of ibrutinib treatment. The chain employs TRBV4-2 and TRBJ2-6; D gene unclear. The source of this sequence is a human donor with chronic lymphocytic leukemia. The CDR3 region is CASSQDMVSGANVLTF. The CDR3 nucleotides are TGTGCCAGCAGCCAAGATATGGTCTCTGGGGCCAACGTCCTGACTTTC.